The 32 T cell receptor beta chains below all came from one sample that was sequenced in a study of T cells in localized non-small cell lung cancer. Generated by immunoSEQ multiplex PCR, the TCRdb table keeps only in-frame clones and is missing some. The profile shows about 46,000 clones, about 86% of them singletons. Sequencing used peripheral blood mononuclear cells, obtained before any cancer treatment. These receptors originate from a man between 40 and 70 years old with stage III lung adenocarcinoma.

The rearrangement links TRBV7-6 to TRBJ2-1; 10 positions match TRBD2. V lost 1 base and J lost 6; bases outside the gene matches: 9. The CDR3 sequence is 17 residues long. Germline V gene lookup returns CDR1 SGHVS and CDR2 FNYEAQ. The CDR3 DNA sequence: TGTGCCAGCAGCTTAGAAGCGGGGGGGCGGATCGGCAATGAGCAGTTCTTC. It yields the protein CASSLEAGGRIGNEQFF.

This clone was counted once. The chain carries TRBV7-9 and TRBJ2-1; D gene uncertain. The germline CDR1 and CDR2 sequences are SEHNR and FQNEAQ (reference sequence). V lost 5 bases, J lost 10 bases, and 15 bases lay in between. This CDR3 is built from 13 residues. DNA of the CDR3: TGTGCCAGCAGCCAAGTTGGGTCTGGAGAGCAGTTCTTC. It specifies CASSQVGSGEQFF.

The J gene is TRBJ2-4, the V gene TRBV2; no firm D call. The V and J ends lost 11 bases and 3 bases respectively, with 17 bases between them. CDR1 and CDR2 (germline): SNHLY, FYNNEI. This CDR3 is built from 14 residues. CDR3 in DNA: TGTGCCTGGGTTGACCTATGGGGCAAAAACATTCAGTACTTC. This sequence encodes CAWVDLWGKNIQYF.

V is TRBV27 and J is TRBJ2-7; possibly TRBD1 for D (5 bases). The V end lost 10 bases, the J end lost 4 bases, and 14 bases lay between the germline ends. This CDR3 region has 12 residues. The germline V gene has CDR1 MNHEY and CDR2 SMNVEV (reference sequence). The CDR3 protein is CATSKGKYEQYF. The DNA of the CDR3 is TGTGCCACCTCGAAGGGGAAGTACGAGCAGTACTTC.

This clone has just one count. The chain is built from TRBV5-1 and TRBJ2-7; 9 bases fit TRBD1. The germline CDR1 and CDR2 sequences are SGHRS and YFSETQ. This CDR3 is 14 amino acids long. V shed 5 bases, J shed 4 bases, and the junction held 7 bases outside the gene matches. CDR3 residues: CASRPRGQGYEQYF. The CDR3 DNA reads as TGCGCCAGCAGACCCCGGGGACAGGGATACGAGCAGTACTTC. Drawing the rest from reference TRBV5-1 and TRBJ2-7, the complete variable domain is KAGVTQTPRYLIKTRGQQVTLSCSPISGHRSVSWYQQTPGQGLQFLFEYFSETQRNKGNFPGRFSGRQFSNSRSEMNVSTLELGDSALYLCASRPRGQGYEQYFGPGTRLTVT.

The gene calls are TRBV5-1 and TRBJ2-7; D not certain. V shed 7 bases and J shed 0 bases, with 14 bases lying between them. The germline gives CDR1 SGHRS, CDR2 YFSETQ. The CDR3 contains 14 residues. The CDR3 spells CASRLDASSYEQYF. The CDR3 DNA sequence: TGCGCCAGCCGCCTCGACGCGAGCTCCTACGAGCAGTACTTC.

The chain uses TRBV2 and TRBJ1-5; tentatively, D is TRBD1 (5 bases). The ends were cut back, 8 bases at V and 6 bases at J, with 14 bases in the middle. The CDR3 runs 13 residues. Germline loops: CDR1 SNHLY, CDR2 FYNNEI. The CDR3 sequence: CASGRSGSQPQHF. The DNA for the CDR3 is TGTGCCAGCGGACGTTCAGGGTCTCAGCCCCAGCATTTT.

The rearrangement joins TRBV6-6 to TRBJ2-7; D might be TRBD2 (5 bases). V was trimmed by 4 bases and J by 2 bases, leaving 18 bases between them. Germline values: CDR1 MNHNY, CDR2 SVGAGI (reference sequence). CDR3 size: 16 residues. The CDR3 region has the DNA TGTGCCAGCAGTTCGGAGGCAGGACCATCCCCCTACGAGCAGTACTTC. Amino acids: CASSSEAGPSPYEQYF.

The J gene is TRBJ1-2, the V gene TRBV5-1; 10 bases line up with TRBD1. There are 14 residues in the CDR3. Per the germline V gene, CDR1 is SGHRS and CDR2 is YFSETQ. The trim removed 5 bases at V and 3 bases at J, leaving 4 bases unmatched. The CDR3 loop reads CASRETGGDYGYTF. The CDR3 bases are TGCGCCAGCAGGGAGACAGGGGGCGACTATGGCTACACCTTC.

The J gene is TRBJ1-5, the V gene TRBV19, with TRBD1 as a possible D gene (6 bases). The germline V and J ends were trimmed by 7 bases and 2 bases, with 12 bases remaining between them. Germline V gene lookup returns CDR1 LNHDA and CDR2 SQIVND (reference sequence). This CDR3 has 14 amino acids. The CDR3 protein is CASKEQGGNQPQHF. The CDR3 DNA follows: TGTGCCAGTAAAGAACAGGGAGGCAATCAGCCCCAGCATTTT. The whole variable domain, filled in from reference TRBV19 and TRBJ1-5, reads DGGITQSPKYLFRKEGQNVTLSCEQNLNHDAMYWYRQDPGQGLRLIYYSQIVNDFQKGDIAEGYSVSREKKESFPLTVTSAQKNPTAFYLCASKEQGGNQPQHFGDGTRLSIL.

As to this clone: This CDR3 is also generated by other DNA sequences in the sample. This chain uses TRBV30 with TRBJ2-3, with 8 bases lining up with TRBD1. V lost 4 bases, J lost 0 bases, and 3 bases stayed unmatched. Per germline, CDR1 GTSNPN and CDR2 SVGIG (reference sequence). The CDR3 has 14 residues. The CDR3 DNA is TGTGCCTGGACAACAGGGGGGAGCACAGATACGCAGTATTTT. Translated: CAWTTGGSTDTQYF.

This clone was counted between two and nine times. The rearrangement links TRBV7-2 to TRBJ2-7; 7 bases fit TRBD1. The CDR3 has 13 amino acids. Germline CDR1 SGHTA, CDR2 FQGNSA. V was clipped by 5 bases and J by 2 bases; unmatched bases: 3. CDR3 region: CASSEDRTYEQYF. The CDR3 nucleotides are TGTGCCAGCAGCGAGGACAGGACCTACGAGCAGTACTTC.

The chain couples TRBV9 to TRBJ1-6, with TRBD1 matching over 7 bases. V lost 3 bases, J lost 9 bases, and 9 bases stayed unmatched. The CDR3 totals 15 residues. Per the germline V gene, CDR1 is SGDLS and CDR2 is YYNGEE. In nucleotides, the CDR3 is TGTGCCAGCAGCGCGGGAGGGGGCTTGAGTTCACCCCTCCACTTT. This gives the protein CASSAGGGLSSPLHF.

The chain combines TRBV7-2 with TRBJ2-5; 7 nucleotides agree with TRBD1. The ends lost 5 bases at V and 2 bases at J; junction bases unmatched: 5. Germline values: CDR1 SGHTA, CDR2 FQGNSA. This CDR3 spans 14 amino acids. CDR3 DNA: TGTGCCAGCAGCCGTGGACAGGAGCAAGAGACCCAGTACTTC. Protein sequence: CASSRGQEQETQYF.

A few counts support this clone. The rearrangement uses TRBV19 and TRBJ2-7; D may match TRBD1 or TRBD2 (5 bases each). V lost 6 bases and J 2 bases, leaving 11 bases between the germline ends. This CDR3 region has 13 residues. Germline V CDR1 and CDR2: LNHDA, SQIVND (reference sequence). In nucleotides, the CDR3 is TGTGCCAGTAGGGGGGAGAGGACCTACGAGCAGTACTTC. It translates to CASRGERTYEQYF.

The rearrangement links TRBV27 to TRBJ2-7; D is unclear. The CDR3 contains 14 residues. Per germline, CDR1 MNHEY and CDR2 SMNVEV (reference sequence). Trimming removed 6 bases from V and 0 bases from J, with 12 bases in between. CDR3 amino acids: CASRRTANSYEQYF. CDR3 nucleotides: TGTGCCAGCAGAAGAACTGCCAACTCCTACGAGCAGTACTTC.

The table lists this clone with a few counts. The V and J genes are TRBV5-4 and TRBJ1-5; D remains ambiguous. The CDR3 runs to 13 residues. Between the trimmed V and J ends, which lost 0 bases and 5 bases, there was a span of 6 bases. CDR1 is SGHNT and CDR2 is YYREEE in the germline V gene (reference sequence). CDR3 region: CASSLETDQPQHF. CDR3 nucleotide sequence: TGTGCCAGCAGCTTGGAGACGGATCAGCCCCAGCATTTT.

The chain couples TRBV27 to TRBJ2-3; tentative D call: TRBD2 (6 bases). The V gene's germline CDR1 is MNHEY and CDR2 SMNVEV (reference sequence). V dropped 0 bases and J dropped 10 bases, with 11 bases sitting between them. The length of the CDR3 is 13 residues. The DNA of the CDR3 is TGTGCCAGCAGTTTATCAACTAGCCTACCGCAGTATTTT. Translating it yields CASSLSTSLPQYF.

The rearrangement links TRBV7-6 to TRBJ2-2; tentative D call: TRBD1 (6 bases). The CDR3 sequence is 16 residues long. Trimming took off 1 base at V and 1 base at J, with 10 bases between the two ends. The V gene's germline CDR1 is SGHVS and CDR2 FNYEAQ. The CDR3: CASSLGQTGNTGELFF. The CDR3 nucleotides read TGTGCCAGCAGCTTAGGACAGACAGGGAACACCGGGGAGCTGTTTTTT.

This rearrangement joins TRBV6-1 to TRBJ2-1, with D uncertain. Trimming shortened V by 2 bases and J by 2 bases, and 4 bases separated the two germline ends. Germline V gene sequence: CDR1 MNHNS, CDR2 SASEGT. The CDR3 spans 13 residues. The CDR3 DNA sequence: TGTGCCAGCAGTGAACTTGCCTACAATGAGCAGTTCTTC. As protein: CASSELAYNEQFF.

V is TRBV30 and J is TRBJ2-3; D may be TRBD1 (6 bases). The V end lost 4 bases, the J end lost 0 bases, and 14 bases lay between the germline ends. The CDR3 contains 15 residues. Germline V gene data show CDR1 as GTSNPN and CDR2 as SVGIG (reference sequence). The CDR3 sequence is CAWTSGTTSTDTQYF. The CDR3 DNA is TGTGCCTGGACCTCCGGGACAACTAGCACAGATACGCAGTATTTT. Complete variable domain (other parts from reference TRBV30 and TRBJ2-3): SQTIHQWPATLVQPVGSPLSLECTVEGTSNPNLYWYRQAAGRGLQLLFYSVGIGQISSEVPQNLSASRPQDRQFILSSKKLLLSDSGFYLCAWTSGTTSTDTQYFGPGTRLTVL.

This chain uses TRBV27 with TRBJ2-1; weak D call: TRBD2 (6 bases). The CDR3 has 14 amino acids. Trimming took 3 bases from V and 0 from J, leaving 6 bases between them. Per the germline V gene, CDR1 is MNHEY and CDR2 is SMNVEV (reference sequence). The CDR3 loop is CASSLGGSYNEQFF. The CDR3 DNA reads as TGTGCCAGCAGTTTGGGGGGCTCCTACAATGAGCAGTTCTTC.

V usage is TRBV12-5 and J usage is TRBJ2-6; D perhaps matches TRBD2 (5 bases). This CDR3 has 18 amino acids. Trimming left V 1 base short and J 0 bases short, with 13 bases between. Germline assignment: CDR1 LGHNT and CDR2 FRNRAP. The CDR3, as DNA: TGTGCTAGTGGTTTGGACACGCGGGTTCGCTCTGGGGCCAACGTCCTGACTTTC. Encoded protein: CASGLDTRVRSGANVLTF.

The chain carries TRBV6-5 and TRBJ2-7; 7 bases line up with TRBD1. This CDR3 is built from 13 residues. The V segment lost 6 bases and the J segment 2 bases; nucleotides outside the gene matches: 4. Germline CDR1 MNHEY, CDR2 SVGAGI. The CDR3 here is CASSRTGAYEQYF. DNA of the CDR3: TGTGCCAGCAGCCGCACAGGGGCCTACGAGCAGTACTTC.

In this sample, this clone turned up a few times. The V gene is TRBV4-1, the J gene TRBJ1-4; unclear D gene. This CDR3 region has 15 residues. With 0 bases removed from V and 7 bases from J, the gap between germline ends came to 12 bases. Germline V CDR1 and CDR2: MGHRA, YSYEKL. Here the CDR3 reads CASSQDRSPSEKLFF. CDR3 nucleotide sequence: TGCGCCAGCAGCCAAGATCGGAGTCCGAGTGAAAAACTGTTTTTT.

V gene TRBV27 combines with J gene TRBJ2-1, with TRBD1 matching 8 bases. This CDR3 comprises 13 residues. Trimming took 4 bases from V and 7 from J; bases not matched to a gene: 3. Germline V gene lookup returns CDR1 MNHEY and CDR2 SMNVEV (reference sequence). The CDR3 region has the DNA TGTGCCAGCAGTTGGACAGGGAATAATGAGCAGTTCTTC. Its protein is CASSWTGNNEQFF.

This clone came up a few times. The rearrangement uses TRBV5-5 and TRBJ2-1; 9 bases line up with TRBD1. Losses at the gene ends were 4 bases for V and 6 bases for J; bases not matched to a gene: 11. Germline CDR1 SGHKS, CDR2 YYEKEE (reference sequence). The CDR3 length is 16 residues. The CDR3: CASSPGTGNTGNEQFF. The CDR3 DNA follows: TGTGCCAGCAGCCCCGGGACAGGGAACACGGGCAATGAGCAGTTCTTC.

The chain uses TRBV11-2 and TRBJ2-7, with D uncertain. V was clipped by 1 base and J by 6 bases, with 7 bases between them. Per germline, CDR1 SGHAT and CDR2 FQNNGV. The CDR3 sequence is 12 residues long. CDR3 DNA: TGTGCCAGCAGCTTAGCGAGCCGCGAGCAGTACTTC. Translating it yields CASSLASREQYF.

The rearrangement joins TRBV19 to TRBJ2-3; D is possibly TRBD1 (6 bases). The CDR3 totals 15 residues. Germline CDR1 is LNHDA and CDR2 is SQIVND (reference sequence). Between the trimmed V and J ends, which lost 9 bases and 6 bases, there was a span of 22 bases. This chain's CDR3 is CASFSGQAKGDTQYF. The CDR3 DNA reads TGTGCCAGCTTCTCGGGACAAGCGAAGGGTGATACGCAGTATTTT.

This clone has a count of ten or more. The rearrangement links TRBV2 to TRBJ2-5, with TRBD2 matching over 14 bases. Germline lookup yields CDR1 SNHLY and CDR2 FYNNEI. The CDR3 is 16 amino acids. Trimming removed 4 bases from V and 1 base from J; junction bases left unmatched: 2. DNA of the CDR3: TGTGCCAGCAGTGGCGGGACTAGCGGGAGCCAAGAGACCCAGTACTTC. Translating gives CASSGGTSGSQETQYF.

The genes are TRBV6-6 and TRBJ2-7; tentatively, D is TRBD1 (6 bases). The CDR3 has 12 amino acids. The ends were cut back, 5 bases at V and 4 bases at J, with 9 bases in the middle. Germline values: CDR1 MNHNY, CDR2 SVGAGI (reference sequence). The CDR3 sequence: CASSNQGYEQYF. The CDR3, as DNA: TGTGCCAGCAGTAACCAGGGGTACGAGCAGTACTTC.

The chain has TRBV6-5 and TRBJ2-2; TRBD2 matches at 7 bases. CDR1 is MNHEY, CDR2 SVGAGI, per germline. With V trimmed by 4 bases and J by 7 bases, 12 bases remained unmatched. This CDR3 contains 16 residues. As DNA, the CDR3 is TGTGCCAGCAGTTTCACTGGGGAGCGGGACGGCGGGGAGCTGTTTTTT. Translation gives CASSFTGERDGGELFF.